What follows is one T cell receptor beta chain and its context. Its matching antigen is unknown. In germline, CDR1 is SGHAT, CDR2 FQNNGV. This CDR3 spans 14 amino acids. Germline trimming cut 5 bases from V and 7 bases from J; bases unmatched to any gene: 10. This specimen belongs to a study of CD8 T cells in ankylosing spondylitis. Study results and limitations: Among TCR beta sequences, a motif of fewer than 10 highly homologous variants appeared characteristic of ankylosing spondylitis blood. Disease-associated clones were reportedly significantly overrepresented in matched ankylosing spondylitis synovial fluid.

TCRdb ran MiXCR on the 5' RACE reads and lists one entry per CDR3 protein. The sample lists 150,000 to 200,000 distinct CDR3 sequences, around a third occurring once. The sample consisted of synovial fluid, either unsorted or a sorted T cell fraction (not recorded which). The chain uses TRBV11-2 and TRBJ2-5; 7 bases are shared with TRBD1. The source is a male donor with ankylosing spondylitis. This chain's CDR3 is CASSTGQALGTQYF. The CDR3 nucleotides are TGTGCCAGCAGCACCGGACAGGCATTAGGGACCCAGTACTTC.